These 13 T cell receptor beta chains were all obtained from the same sample, sequenced in a study of CD8 T cells in ankylosing spondylitis. The study, taken as a whole, reports: Blood of patients with ankylosing spondylitis appeared to be characterized by a TCR beta motif of several highly homologous variants.

Antigens of these TCRs are unknown. TCRdb redid the calling of the 5' RACE reads with MiXCR, one entry per CDR3 protein. The data hold some 450,000 distinct CDR3 sequences, with 17% observed a single time. The specimen sequenced was blood, either unsorted or a sorted T cell fraction (not recorded which). The receptors were sampled from a male donor with ankylosing spondylitis.

A remark on this clonotype: One end of the junction varies from germline; a read error may be responsible. V usage is TRBV7-7 and J usage is TRBJ2-2, with 11 positions matching TRBD2. Germline V gives CDR1 SSHAT, CDR2 FNYEAQ (reference sequence). The CDR3 has 17 residues. CDR3 nucleotides: TGTGCTAGCAGCCGTACTACTAGCGGGGGGAACACCGGGGAGCTGTTTTTT. Residues: CASSRTTSGGNTGELFF.

The genes are TRBV7-2 and TRBJ2-6; D unclear. There are 15 residues in the CDR3. Germline loops: CDR1 SGHTA, CDR2 FQGNSA. The ends were cut back, 1 base at V and 4 bases at J, with 8 bases in the middle. DNA of the CDR3: TGTGCCAGCAGCTTAGAATCGGGCGGGGCCAACGTCCTGACTTTC. It yields the protein CASSLESGGANVLTF.

This clonotype came up many times. This chain joins TRBV20-1 and TRBJ2-5, with 8 bases that match TRBD1. The J segment lost 5 bases and the V segment lost 2 bases, leaving 7 bases of the junction unmatched. The CDR3 consists of 14 residues. In germline, CDR1 is DFQATT, CDR2 SNEGSKA (reference sequence). This CDR3 is CSARQGADRETQYF. The DNA of the CDR3 is TGCAGTGCTAGACAGGGGGCCGACCGGGAGACCCAGTACTTC.

This clonotype has a single count. The chain has TRBV6-5 and TRBJ1-5; no clear D. V lost 7 bases, J lost 0 bases, and 19 bases lay in between. This CDR3 contains 17 residues. The germline CDR1 and CDR2 sequences are MNHEY and SVGAGI. CDR3 sequence: CASTNPTGRDSNQPQHF. CDR3 nucleotides: TGTGCCAGCACTAACCCGACTGGGAGGGATAGCAATCAGCCCCAGCATTTT.

The CDR3 reads CASSQAKTARTDTQYF. The CDR3 DNA reads TGTGCCAGCAGCCAAGCGAAGACAGCGCGCACAGATACGCAGTATTTT. The J gene is TRBJ2-3, the V gene TRBV3-1; TRBD1 might be the D (5 bases). With 1 base removed from V and 1 base from J, the gap between germline ends came to 12 bases. Germline CDR1 reads LGHDT; CDR2 reads YNNKEL (reference sequence). The CDR3 runs to 16 residues.

This clonotype was observed a handful of times. V usage is TRBV28 and J usage is TRBJ1-6, with D hard to call. CDR3 length: 14 amino acids. V was cut by 7 bases and J by 8 bases, with 15 bases left in between. Germline CDR1 MDHEN, CDR2 SYDVKM. Here the CDR3 reads CASTRGRQDSPLHF. DNA for the CDR3: TGTGCCAGCACCCGGGGAAGGCAGGATTCACCCCTCCACTTT.

The gene calls are TRBV6-1 and TRBJ2-4, with 7 nucleotides matching TRBD2. V lost 3 bases, J lost 3 bases, and 5 bases stayed unmatched. This CDR3 contains 15 residues. CDR1 is MNHNS and CDR2 is SASEGT in the germline V gene. CDR3 bases: TGTGCCAGCAGTGAGGGGGGGATCGGCAAAAACATTCAGTACTTC. It is translated as CASSEGGIGKNIQYF.

V usage is TRBV3-1 and J usage is TRBJ1-5; possibly TRBD1 for D (5 bases). Germline CDR1 reads LGHDT; CDR2 reads YNNKEL (reference sequence). V was pared by 1 base and J by 4 bases, with 11 bases between. This CDR3 spans 15 amino acids. The CDR3 protein is CASSQGQTENQPQHF. In DNA form, the CDR3 reads TGTGCCAGCAGCCAAGGACAGACCGAGAATCAGCCCCAGCATTTT.

This clonotype has a handful of counts. The J gene is TRBJ2-3, the V gene TRBV12-3 or TRBV12-4; D not certain. The ends were cut back, 7 bases at V and 1 base at J, with 9 bases in the middle. This CDR3 region has 13 residues. CDR3 loop: CASTNSGTDTQYF. As DNA, the CDR3 is TGTGCCAGCACTAATTCAGGCACAGATACGCAGTATTTT.

This clonotype was seen a handful of times. The chain carries TRBV20-1 and TRBJ2-5; 7 bases are a match to TRBD1. The germline gives CDR1 DFQATT, CDR2 SNEGSKA (reference sequence). The CDR3 length is 13 residues. V was pared by 5 bases and J by 2 bases, with 5 bases of the junction left unmatched. CDR3 in DNA: TGCAGTGCTCTCCAGACAGGGCAAGAGACCCAGTACTTC. Its translation: CSALQTGQETQYF.

The rearrangement joins TRBV29-1 to TRBJ1-4, with 7 bases matching TRBD1. The length of the CDR3 is 14 residues. Unmatched junction bases numbered 6, after V lost 5 bases and J lost 3 bases. The germline gives CDR1 SQVTM, CDR2 ANQGSEA. Here the CDR3 DNA reads TGCAGCGTTCTACAGGGGCCCGCTAATGAAAAACTGTTTTTT. As protein: CSVLQGPANEKLFF.

This clonotype was seen more than once but under ten times. The V gene is TRBV7-9, the J gene TRBJ1-1, with D uncertain. This CDR3 region has 14 residues. Trimming removed 5 bases at V and 4 bases at J, with 14 bases between. The germline V gene encodes CDR1 SEHNR and CDR2 FQNEAQ (reference sequence). The DNA of the CDR3 is TGTGCCAGCAGCCTGGATTTACCTAGCACTGAAGCTTTCTTT. Its translation is CASSLDLPSTEAFF.

The gene calls are TRBV7-9 and TRBJ1-1; D unclear. This CDR3 has 12 residues. Trimming took 6 bases from V and 11 from J, leaving 16 bases between them. The V gene's germline CDR1 is SEHNR and CDR2 FQNEAQ (reference sequence). The DNA of the CDR3 is TGTGCCAGCAGGCCTACAGACGGCGGGGCTTTCTTT. Translating it yields CASRPTDGGAFF.